This entry features one T cell receptor beta chain sequence. This entry belongs to a study of blood T cell repertoires in COVID-19. Across the study: Sample material is recorded as cDNA or gDNA derived from T cells, B-cell-depleted T cells, or PBMCs.

Authors' methods: Amplification of reference gene primers was used by the study to estimate nucleated cell counts. Sequencing was performed with immunoSEQ multiplex PCR; in TCRdb, only in-frame clones are kept and a portion is missing. V and J calls and clone size are copied from that table; D and trimming were computed from the DNA. Of approximately 500,000 clones in the sample, less than 90% were seen once. Those enrolled in Seattle joined during active infection and were followed longitudinally afterward. Sequencing was carried out using peripheral blood. This TCR was recovered from a woman aged 50 to 60 with COVID-19, enrolled during active disease.

The CDR3 sequence: CASSRTGVDGYTF. CDR3 in DNA: TGTGCCAGTAGTCGTACGGGGGTGGATGGCTACACCTTC. This rearrangement joins TRBV19 to TRBJ1-2, with a tentative D call TRBD1 (5 bases). Germline lookup yields CDR1 LNHDA and CDR2 SQIVND (reference sequence). This CDR3 contains 13 residues. Trimming cost V 5 bases and J 6 bases, with 13 bases left between them.